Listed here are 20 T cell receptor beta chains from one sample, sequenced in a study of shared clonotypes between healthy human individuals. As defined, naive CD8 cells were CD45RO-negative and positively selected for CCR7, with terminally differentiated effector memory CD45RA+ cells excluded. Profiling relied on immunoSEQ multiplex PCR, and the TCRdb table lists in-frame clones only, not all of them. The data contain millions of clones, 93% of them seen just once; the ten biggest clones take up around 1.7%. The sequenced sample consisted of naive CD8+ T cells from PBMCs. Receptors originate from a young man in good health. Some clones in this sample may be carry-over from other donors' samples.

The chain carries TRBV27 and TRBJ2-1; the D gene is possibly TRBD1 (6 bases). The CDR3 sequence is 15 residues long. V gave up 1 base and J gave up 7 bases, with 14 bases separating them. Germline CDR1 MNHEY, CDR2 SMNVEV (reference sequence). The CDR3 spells CASSLLGGVGNEQFF. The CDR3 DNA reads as TGTGCCAGCAGTTTATTAGGGGGAGTCGGGAATGAGCAGTTCTTC.

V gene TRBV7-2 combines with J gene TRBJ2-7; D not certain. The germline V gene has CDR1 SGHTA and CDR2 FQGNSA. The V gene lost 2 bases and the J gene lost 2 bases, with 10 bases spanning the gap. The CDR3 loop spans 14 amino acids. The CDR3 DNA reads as TGTGCCAGCAGCTTACCGGACGCCACCTACGAGCAGTACTTC. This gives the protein CASSLPDATYEQYF.

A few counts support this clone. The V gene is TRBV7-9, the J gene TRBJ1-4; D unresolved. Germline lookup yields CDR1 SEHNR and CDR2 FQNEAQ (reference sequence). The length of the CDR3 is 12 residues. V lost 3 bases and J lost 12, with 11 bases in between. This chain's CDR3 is CASSFFGEELFF. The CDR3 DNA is TGTGCCAGCAGCTTCTTTGGCGAGGAACTGTTTTTT.

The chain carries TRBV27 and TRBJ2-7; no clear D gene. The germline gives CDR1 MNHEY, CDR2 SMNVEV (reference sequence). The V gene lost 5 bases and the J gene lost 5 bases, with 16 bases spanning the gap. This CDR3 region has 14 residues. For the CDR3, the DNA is TGTGCCAGCAGTGAATGGGCCTCCCCGGACGAGCAGTACTTC. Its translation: CASSEWASPDEQYF.

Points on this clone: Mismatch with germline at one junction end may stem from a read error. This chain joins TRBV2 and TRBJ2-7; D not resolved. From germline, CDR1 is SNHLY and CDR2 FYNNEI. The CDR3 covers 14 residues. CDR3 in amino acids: CASIEFPNLGEQYF. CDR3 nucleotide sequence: TGTGCCAGCATTGAATTCCCGAATTTGGGCGAGCAGTACTTC.

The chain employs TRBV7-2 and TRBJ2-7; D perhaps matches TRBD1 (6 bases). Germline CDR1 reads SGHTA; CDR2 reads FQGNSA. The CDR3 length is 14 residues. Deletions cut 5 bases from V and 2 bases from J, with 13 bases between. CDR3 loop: CASSDRDNPYEQYF. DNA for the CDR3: TGTGCCAGCAGCGACCGGGACAACCCCTACGAGCAGTACTTC.

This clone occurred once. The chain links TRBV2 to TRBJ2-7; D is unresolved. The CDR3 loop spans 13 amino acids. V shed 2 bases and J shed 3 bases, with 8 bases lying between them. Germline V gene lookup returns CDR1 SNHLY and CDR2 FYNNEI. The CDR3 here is CASSELRIYEQYF. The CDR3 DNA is TGTGCCAGCAGTGAATTGCGTATCTACGAGCAGTACTTC.

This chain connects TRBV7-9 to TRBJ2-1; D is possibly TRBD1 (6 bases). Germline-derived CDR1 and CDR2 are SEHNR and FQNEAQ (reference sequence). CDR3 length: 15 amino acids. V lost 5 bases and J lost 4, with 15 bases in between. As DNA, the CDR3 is TGTGCCAGCAGCAAACAGACAGGAATATACAATGAGCAGTTCTTC. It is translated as CASSKQTGIYNEQFF.

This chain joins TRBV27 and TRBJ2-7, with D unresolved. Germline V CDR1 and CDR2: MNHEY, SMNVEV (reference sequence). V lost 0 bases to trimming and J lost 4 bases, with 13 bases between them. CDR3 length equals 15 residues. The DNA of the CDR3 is TGTGCCAGCAGTTTATCATCGGGCCAGATTTACGAGCAGTACTTC. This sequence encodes CASSLSSGQIYEQYF.

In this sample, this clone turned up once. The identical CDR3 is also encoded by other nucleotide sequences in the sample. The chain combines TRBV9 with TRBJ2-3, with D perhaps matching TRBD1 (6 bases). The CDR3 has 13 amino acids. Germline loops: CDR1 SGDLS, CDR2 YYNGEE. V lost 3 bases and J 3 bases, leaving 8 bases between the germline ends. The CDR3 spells CASSAGVTDTQYF. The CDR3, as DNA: TGTGCCAGCAGCGCAGGGGTGACAGATACGCAGTATTTT.

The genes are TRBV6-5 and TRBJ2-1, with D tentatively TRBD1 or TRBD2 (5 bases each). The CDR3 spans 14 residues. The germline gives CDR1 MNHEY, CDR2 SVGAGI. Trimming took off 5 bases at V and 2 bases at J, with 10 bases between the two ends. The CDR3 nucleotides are TGTGCCAGCAGTCGGGACGGACCCTACAATGAGCAGTTCTTC. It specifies CASSRDGPYNEQFF.

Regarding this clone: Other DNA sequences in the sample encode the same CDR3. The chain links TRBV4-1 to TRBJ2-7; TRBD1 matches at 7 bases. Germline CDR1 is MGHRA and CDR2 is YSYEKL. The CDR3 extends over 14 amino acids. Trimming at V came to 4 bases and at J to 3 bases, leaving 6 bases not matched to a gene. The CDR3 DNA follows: TGCGCCAGCAGCCCCCGACAGGGCAGCTACGAGCAGTACTTC. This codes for CASSPRQGSYEQYF.

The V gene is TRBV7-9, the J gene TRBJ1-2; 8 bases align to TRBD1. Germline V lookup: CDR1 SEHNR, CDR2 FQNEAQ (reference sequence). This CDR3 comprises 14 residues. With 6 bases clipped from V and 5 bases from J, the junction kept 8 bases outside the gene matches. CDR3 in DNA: TGTGCCAGCAGTGGCGGCAGGGGGCTTTATGGCTACACCTTC. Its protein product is CASSGGRGLYGYTF.

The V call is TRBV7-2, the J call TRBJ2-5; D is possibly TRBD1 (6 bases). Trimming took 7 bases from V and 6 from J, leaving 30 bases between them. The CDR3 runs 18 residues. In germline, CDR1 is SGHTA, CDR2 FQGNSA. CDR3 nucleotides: TGTGCCAGCACCCTCCGGCTAAACACAGGGATTGGAAGGCAGACCCAGTACTTC. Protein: CASTLRLNTGIGRQTQYF.

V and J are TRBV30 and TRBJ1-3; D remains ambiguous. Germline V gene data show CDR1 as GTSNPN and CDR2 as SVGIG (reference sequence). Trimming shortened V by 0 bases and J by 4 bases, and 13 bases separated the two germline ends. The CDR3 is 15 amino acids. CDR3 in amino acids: CAWSVDGTGGNTIYF. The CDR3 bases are TGTGCCTGGAGTGTGGATGGAACGGGGGGAAACACCATATATTTT.

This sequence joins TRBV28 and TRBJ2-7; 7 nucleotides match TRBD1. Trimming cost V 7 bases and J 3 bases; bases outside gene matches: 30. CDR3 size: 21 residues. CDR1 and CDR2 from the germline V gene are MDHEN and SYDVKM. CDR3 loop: CASTFPHLDRDGAVLVYEQYF. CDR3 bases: TGTGCCAGCACCTTCCCCCACCTCGACAGGGATGGGGCGGTTTTGGTCTACGAGCAGTACTTC. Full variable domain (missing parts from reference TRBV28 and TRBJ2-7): DVKVTQSSRYLVKRTGEKVFLECVQDMDHENMFWYRQDPGLGLRLIYFSYDVKMKEKGDIPEGYSVSREKKERFSLILESASTNQTSMYLCASTFPHLDRDGAVLVYEQYFGPGTRLTVT.

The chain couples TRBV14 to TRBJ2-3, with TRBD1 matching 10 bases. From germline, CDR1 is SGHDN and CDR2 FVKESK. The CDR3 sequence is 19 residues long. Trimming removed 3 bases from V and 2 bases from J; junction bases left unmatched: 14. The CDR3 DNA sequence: TGTGCCAGCAGCCACCCCCGGGACAGGGGCATTTTTTCCACAGATACGCAGTATTTT. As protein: CASSHPRDRGIFSTDTQYF.

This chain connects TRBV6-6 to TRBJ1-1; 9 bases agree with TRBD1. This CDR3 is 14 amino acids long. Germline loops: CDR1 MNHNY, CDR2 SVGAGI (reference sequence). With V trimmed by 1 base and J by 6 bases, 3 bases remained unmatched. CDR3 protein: CASSYLTGGSEAFF. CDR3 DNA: TGTGCCAGCAGTTACTTGACAGGGGGTTCTGAAGCTTTCTTT.

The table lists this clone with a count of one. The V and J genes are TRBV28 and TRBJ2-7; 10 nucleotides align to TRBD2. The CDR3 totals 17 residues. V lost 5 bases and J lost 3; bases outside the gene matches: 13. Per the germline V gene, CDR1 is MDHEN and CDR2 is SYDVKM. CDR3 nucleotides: TGTGCCAGCAGTCCTCGGTCGAGCGGGAGGGCCCTCTACGAGCAGTACTTC. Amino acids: CASSPRSSGRALYEQYF.

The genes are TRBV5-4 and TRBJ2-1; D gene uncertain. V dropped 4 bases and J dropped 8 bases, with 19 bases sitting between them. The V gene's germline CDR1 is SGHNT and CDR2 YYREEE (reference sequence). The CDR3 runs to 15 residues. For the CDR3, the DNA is TGTGCCAGCAGCCCTGAACGTCGGATTGGCGATGAGCAGTTCTTC. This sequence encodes CASSPERRIGDEQFF.